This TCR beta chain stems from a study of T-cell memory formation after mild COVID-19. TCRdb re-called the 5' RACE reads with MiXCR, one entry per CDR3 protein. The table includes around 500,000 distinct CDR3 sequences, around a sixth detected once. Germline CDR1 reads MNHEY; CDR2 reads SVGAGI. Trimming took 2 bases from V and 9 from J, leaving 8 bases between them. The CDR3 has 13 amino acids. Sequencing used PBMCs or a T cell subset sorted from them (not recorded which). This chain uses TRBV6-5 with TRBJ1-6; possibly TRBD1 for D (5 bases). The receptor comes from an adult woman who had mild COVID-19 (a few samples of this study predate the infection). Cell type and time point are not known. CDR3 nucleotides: TGTGCCAGCAGTTACGATGGGGGTTCACCCCTCCACTTT. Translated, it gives CASSYDGGSPLHF.